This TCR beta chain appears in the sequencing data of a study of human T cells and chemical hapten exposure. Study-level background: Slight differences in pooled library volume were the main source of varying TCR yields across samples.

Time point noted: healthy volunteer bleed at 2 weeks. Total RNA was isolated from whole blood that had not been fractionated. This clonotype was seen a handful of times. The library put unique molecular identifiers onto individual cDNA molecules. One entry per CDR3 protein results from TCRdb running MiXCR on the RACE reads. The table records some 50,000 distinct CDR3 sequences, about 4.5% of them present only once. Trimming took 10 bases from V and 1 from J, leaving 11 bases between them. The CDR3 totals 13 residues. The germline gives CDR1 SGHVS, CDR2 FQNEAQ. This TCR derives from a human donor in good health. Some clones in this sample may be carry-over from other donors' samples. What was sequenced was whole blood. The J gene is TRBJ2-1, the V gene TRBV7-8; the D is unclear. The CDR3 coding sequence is TGTGCCACTCAGGCAGGTTCCTACAATGAGCAGTTCTTC. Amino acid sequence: CATQAGSYNEQFF. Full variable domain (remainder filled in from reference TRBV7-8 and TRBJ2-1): GAGVSQSPRYKVAKRGQDVALRCDPISGHVSLFWYQQALGQGPEFLTYFQNEAQLDKSGLPSDRFFAERPEGSVSTLKIQRTQQEDSAVYLCATQAGSYNEQFFGPGTRLTVL.